The T cell receptor beta chain described here comes from a study of cytomegalovirus exposure and HLA in healthy donors. Study-wide points: A later examination showed that TCR association rates differed by HLA locus, with DRB1 most and HLA-C fewest. For cytomegalovirus status, the classifier reportedly gave diagnoses with high specificity and sensitivity.

V was clipped by 0 bases and J by 7 bases; unmatched bases: 7. Per germline, CDR1 SGDLS and CDR2 YYNGEE. This CDR3 is 17 amino acids long. Remarks on this clone: Its antigen is currently unknown.

The PCR employed 60 Vbeta primers together with 13 Jbeta primers. Clones were read by immunoSEQ multiplex PCR, and TCRdb kept only the in-frame ones, dropping some. This sample yields some 200,000 clones, of which about 12% are seen a single time; under 10% belongs to the top ten. The sequence derives from a man in his fifties in good health and CMV-seropositive. V and J are TRBV9 and TRBJ2-2; 12 bases line up with TRBD2. The specimen was PBMCs. This CDR3 reads CASSVGASGGVRGELFF. CDR3 DNA: TGTGCCAGCAGCGTAGGAGCTAGCGGGGGGGTTCGCGGGGAGCTGTTTTTT.